A single sample is the source of the 15 T cell receptor beta chains below, sequenced in a study of T cell repertoires in cytomegalovirus infection. TCRdb reprocessed the reads with MiXCR, giving one entry per CDR3 protein. This sample yields about 310,000 distinct CDR3 sequences, of which roughly 25% are seen a single time; 13% belongs to the top ten. The antigens for these receptors are not known. The material was cultured PBMCs, obtained from culture after CMV antigen stimulation. These receptors were taken from a human donor in good health (CMV status not recorded). Some clones in this sample may be carry-over from other donors' samples.

This clonotype was picked up many times. A junction boundary mismatches the germline segment, possibly from a read error. The chain recombines TRBV7-9 with TRBJ2-3; 10 nucleotides line up with TRBD2. The germline CDR1 and CDR2 sequences are SEHNR and FQNEAQ (reference sequence). This CDR3 spans 14 amino acids. The chain's CDR3 is CASSLAGAVDTQYF. The DNA for the CDR3 is TGTGCCAGCAGCCTAGCGGGAGCGGTAGATACGCAGTATTTT.

J is TRBJ2-7 and V is TRBV11-2; D not resolved. The CDR3 runs to 13 residues. The germline V and J ends were trimmed by 1 base and 2 bases, with 6 bases remaining between them. Germline-derived CDR1 and CDR2 are SGHAT and FQNNGV. The CDR3 coding sequence is TGTGCCAGCAGCTTAGGCTTCCCCTACGAGCAGTACGTC. Protein sequence: CASSLGFPYEQYV.

This clonotype occurred a few times. V usage is TRBV5-1 and J usage is TRBJ2-1, with TRBD2 matching 7 bases. Trimming took 4 bases from V and 0 from J; bases not matched to a gene: 10. CDR1 and CDR2 (germline): SGHRS, YFSETQ. The CDR3 sequence is 17 residues long. In nucleotides, the CDR3 is TGCGCCAGCAGCCCGGTCTTGGGGGGGATCTCCTACAATGAGCAGTTCTTC. It codes for CASSPVLGGISYNEQFF.

The chain has TRBV28 and TRBJ2-6; D is unresolved. CDR1 is MDHEN, CDR2 SYDVKM, per germline. Trimming left V 2 bases short and J 1 base short, with 9 bases between. This CDR3 is built from 16 residues. CDR3 sequence (DNA): TGTGCCAGCAGTTTAAGGCAATCTTCTGGGGCCAACGTCCTGACTTTC. It codes for CASSLRQSSGANVLTF.

This clonotype turned up a few times. The V call is TRBV10-2, the J call TRBJ2-7; D possibly corresponds to TRBD2 (5 bases). The germline V and J ends were trimmed by 4 bases and 3 bases, with 10 bases remaining between them. This CDR3 has 13 residues. Germline CDR1 is WSHSY and CDR2 is SAAADI. The chain's CDR3 is CASSVRASYEQYV. CDR3 in DNA: TGCGCCAGCAGTGTGCGGGCTAGCTACGAGCAGTACGTC.

The chain is built from TRBV7-4 and TRBJ1-1, with a possible D match to TRBD1 (6 bases). The V gene lost 4 bases and the J gene lost 5 bases, with 14 bases spanning the gap. Germline-derived CDR1 and CDR2 are SGHVT and SQSDAQ. CDR3 length equals 14 residues. The DNA of the CDR3 is TGTGCCAGCAGCTCGCGTGAGGGGGGTACTGAAGCTTTCTTT. Its translation: CASSSREGGTEAFF.

V gene TRBV23-1 combines with J gene TRBJ2-7; 7 nucleotides match TRBD1. TRBV23-1 is flagged as an ORF with uncertain function. CDR3 length equals 16 residues. The V and J ends lost 5 bases and 8 bases, in that order; junction bases with no gene match: 18. In DNA, the CDR3 is TGCGCCAGCAGTGCCCCAGGGGGACCCCACCTTGGGCAGCAGTACGTC. Its translation: CASSAPGGPHLGQQYV.

V gene TRBV5-4 combines with J gene TRBJ1-1, with 10 nucleotides matching TRBD1. The CDR3 covers 16 residues. Germline V lookup: CDR1 SGHNT, CDR2 YYREEE (reference sequence). With 4 bases clipped from V and 3 bases from J, the junction kept 9 bases outside the gene matches. CDR3 DNA sequence: TGTGCCAGCAGCCCGGACAGGGGGAGCCCGGACACTGAAGCTTTCTTT. It is translated as CASSPDRGSPDTEAFF.

The chain has TRBV20-1 and TRBJ2-5; 7 bases line up with TRBD2. The germline V gene encodes CDR1 DFQATT and CDR2 SNEGSKA (reference sequence). V gave up 4 bases and J gave up 2 bases; unmatched junction bases: 10. The CDR3 covers 15 residues. CDR3 nucleotide sequence: TGCAGTGCTATACGCCCTAGCGGCCCTCAAGAGACCCAGTACTTC. Its translation: CSAIRPSGPQETQYF.

This clonotype was found once. A much larger clone lies a single base off, so this may be a read error. The V call is TRBV7-2, the J call TRBJ2-7; 11 bases are shared with TRBD2. Germline values: CDR1 SGHTA, CDR2 FQGNSA. This CDR3 comprises 16 residues. The CDR3 reads CASSFAASGRSHELYF. The CDR3 DNA follows: TGTGCCAGCAGCTTTGCGGCTAGCGGGAGGAGCCACGAGCTGTACTTC.

The chain combines TRBV28 with TRBJ1-3, with a possible D match to TRBD1 (6 bases). This CDR3 comprises 16 residues. Looked up from germline, CDR1 is MDHEN and CDR2 is SYDVKM. V lost 2 bases to trimming and J lost 0 bases, with 11 bases between them. CDR3 sequence reads: CASSLAGQISGNTIYF. The CDR3 nucleotides are TGTGCCAGCAGTTTAGCAGGACAGATCTCTGGAAACACCATATATTTT.

This clonotype was observed a few times. This rearrangement joins TRBV6-1 to TRBJ1-4; perhaps TRBD1 as D (6 bases). V was clipped by 6 bases and J by 4 bases, with 12 bases between them. This CDR3 spans 14 amino acids. Germline V gene data show CDR1 as MNHNS and CDR2 as SASEGT. CDR3 sequence: CASRPTGINEKLFF. CDR3 nucleotides: TGTGCCAGCAGGCCGACAGGAATTAATGAAAAACTGTTTTTT.

This chain links TRBV5-4 with TRBJ2-7; D possibly matches TRBD1 or TRBD2 (5 bases each). Per germline, CDR1 SGHNT and CDR2 YYREEE (reference sequence). Between the trimmed V and J ends, which lost 4 bases and 0 bases, there was a span of 11 bases. This CDR3 spans 14 amino acids. The CDR3 sequence: CASSVGTNSYEQYF. The CDR3 DNA follows: TGTGCCAGCAGCGTCGGGACGAACTCCTACGAGCAGTACTTC.

The J gene is TRBJ1-1, the V gene TRBV12-3 or TRBV12-4; D gene uncertain. Trimming stripped 3 bases from V and 1 base from J, with 6 bases between. This CDR3 contains 13 residues. The CDR3 protein is CASSFRENTEAFF. CDR3 coding DNA: TGTGCCAGCAGTTTCCGGGAGAACACTGAAGCTTTCTTT.

The V call is TRBV6-2 or TRBV6-3, the J call TRBJ1-1; tentative D call: TRBD1 (6 bases). This CDR3 has 11 residues. The V gene lost 5 bases and the J gene lost 8 bases, with 9 bases spanning the gap. Germline-derived CDR1 and CDR2 are MNHEY and SVGEGT. CDR3 protein: CASSQGSEAFF. Written as DNA, the CDR3 is TGTGCCAGCAGTCAGGGGTCAGAAGCTTTCTTT.